The sequence of this T cell receptor beta chain was determined in a study of cytomegalovirus exposure and HLA in healthy donors. Study-wide results and limits: Reports described diagnosis of cytomegalovirus status by the classifier as highly specific and sensitive. The tendency of first-cohort TCR clusters to co-occur in the 120 or so validation repertoires emerged from a later analysis. It was about 150 TCR beta chains that were listed as cytomegalovirus-associated.

V lost 3 bases, J lost 0 bases, and 12 bases lay in between. CDR1 and CDR2 from the germline V gene are MGHDK and SYGVNS. The CDR3 has 15 residues. Note on this clone: As yet, its antigen is unknown.

This table comes from immunoSEQ multiplex PCR, and its TCRdb copy is limited to in-frame clones, with some not included. The table includes 95,000 to 150,000 clones, about 96% detected once. The receptor's source is a man aged 18 to 30 in good health and CMV-seronegative. V usage is TRBV25-1 and J usage is TRBJ2-7; TRBD1 is a possible D gene (6 bases). Sequencing used PBMCs. CDR3 nucleotide sequence: TGTGCCAGCAGTGAGAGGACAGTCAGCTCCTACGAGCAGTACTTC. It yields the protein CASSERTVSSYEQYF.